This TCR beta chain is drawn from a study of blood T cell repertoires in COVID-19. Under the authors' procedure: From reference gene primer amplification, estimates of nucleated cell counts were derived. Sequencing was performed with immunoSEQ multiplex PCR; in TCRdb, only in-frame clones are kept and a portion is missing. V, J and clone size are those of that table, while D and trimming were read from the DNA. In the table there are approximately 54,000 clones, around 80% of which are singletons. The CDR3 covers 16 residues. Per germline, CDR1 SGHTA and CDR2 FQGNSA. V lost 5 bases and J lost 4; bases outside the gene matches: 11.

This sequence joins TRBV7-2 and TRBJ1-2; 9 bases are shared with TRBD1. This TCR came from a human donor in a cohort sampled during active COVID-19. Specimen: peripheral blood. In nucleotides, the CDR3 is TGTGCCAGCAGCCCATCGGTCGGGACAGGGCTCTATGGCTACACCTTC. The encoded protein is CASSPSVGTGLYGYTF. Variable domain in full (rest from reference TRBV7-2 and TRBJ1-2): GAGVSQSPSNKVTEKGKDVELRCDPISGHTALYWYRQSLGQGLEFLIYFQGNSAPDKSGLPSDRFSAERTGGSVSTLTIQRTQQEDSAVYLCASSPSVGTGLYGYTFGSGTRLTVV.